The following is a TCR beta chain sequence with its context. Its antigen is unknown. The protocol was immunoSEQ multiplex PCR, while the TCRdb copy is restricted to in-frame clones and leaves out a portion. The sample lists more than 80,000 clones, 90% to 95% occurring once. This specimen belongs to a study of OX40 agonist ivuxolimab in advanced cancers. In the study overall: Across the patients, intravenous ivuxolimab was delivered every 2 weeks at 0.01 to 10 mg/kg. Recorded diagnoses for dose-escalation patients were hepatocellular carcinoma, melanoma, renal cell or head and neck cancer. Study-wide points: Partial responders at 0.1-3.0 mg/kg showed near-lowest clonal expansion. The study observed clonal expansion of CD4+ and CD8+ blood T cells by week 6 at 0.1 to 3.0 mg/kg.

The V gene lost 0 bases and the J gene lost 5 bases, with 11 bases spanning the gap. The CDR3 is 15 amino acids. Germline assignment: CDR1 MNHNY and CDR2 SVGAGI (reference sequence). The receptor's source is an adult with an advanced solid tumor such as melanoma, head and neck, liver or kidney cancer. The sample was CD4+ or CD8+ T cells sorted from blood, taken in a trial of the OX40 agonist ivuxolimab. The chain joins TRBV6-6 to TRBJ2-1; D is unclear. The CDR3, as DNA: TGTGCCAGCAGTTACTCGGCACTCCCTAACAATGAGCAGTTCTTC. Its translation: CASSYSALPNNEQFF.